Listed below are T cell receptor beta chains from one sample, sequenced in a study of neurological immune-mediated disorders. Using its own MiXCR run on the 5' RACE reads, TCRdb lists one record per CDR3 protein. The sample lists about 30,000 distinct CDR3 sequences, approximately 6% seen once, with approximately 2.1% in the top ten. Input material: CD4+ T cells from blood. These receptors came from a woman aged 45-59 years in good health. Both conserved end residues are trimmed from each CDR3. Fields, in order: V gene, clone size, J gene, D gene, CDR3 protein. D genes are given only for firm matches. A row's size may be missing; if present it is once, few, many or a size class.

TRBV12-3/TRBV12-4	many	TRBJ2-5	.	ASSNRVQGGGETQY
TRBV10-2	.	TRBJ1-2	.	ATRQIDRLYT
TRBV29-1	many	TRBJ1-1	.	SVQTPTGMNTEAF
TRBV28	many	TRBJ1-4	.	ASSLHTGPNEKLF
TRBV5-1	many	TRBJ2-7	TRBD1	ASSLEQGNEQY
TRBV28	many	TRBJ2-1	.	ASSLTGLKNEQF
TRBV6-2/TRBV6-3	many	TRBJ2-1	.	ASSYGYNEQF
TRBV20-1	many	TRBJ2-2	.	SARDSRSGELF
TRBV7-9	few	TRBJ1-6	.	ASSRDAGSPLH
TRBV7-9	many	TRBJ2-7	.	ASSLRDEQY
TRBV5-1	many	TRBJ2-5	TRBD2	ASSPGLAGATQYQETQY
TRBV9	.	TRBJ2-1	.	ASSVIGQGNKQF
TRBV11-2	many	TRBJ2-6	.	ASSLEGGSGANVLT
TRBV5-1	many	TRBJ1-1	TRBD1	ASSKGTAFQAF
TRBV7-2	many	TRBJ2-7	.	ASSLDETVFYEQY
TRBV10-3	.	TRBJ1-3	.	VISESRTGAGNTIY
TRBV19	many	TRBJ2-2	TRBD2	ATKTSGNSNTGELF
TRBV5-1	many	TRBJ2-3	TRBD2	ASSPTEFRGGSTDTQY
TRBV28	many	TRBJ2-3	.	ASSFLAGGQY
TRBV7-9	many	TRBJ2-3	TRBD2	ASSLGLAGISTDTQY
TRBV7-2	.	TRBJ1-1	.	DSTLTALNTEAF
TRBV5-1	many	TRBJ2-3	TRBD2	ASSLDGGYQDTQY
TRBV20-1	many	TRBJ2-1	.	SAKTGHNEQF
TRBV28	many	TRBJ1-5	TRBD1	ASSLPFGQGSRQPQH
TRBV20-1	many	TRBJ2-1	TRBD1	SAREPHRGNEQF
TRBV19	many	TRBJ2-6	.	ASSMAGLFSGANVLT
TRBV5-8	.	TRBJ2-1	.	ANSLQQGRLF